This T cell receptor (beta chain) was retrieved from a study of OX40 agonist ivuxolimab in advanced cancers. Study at large: Those treated in dose escalation had hepatocellular carcinoma, melanoma, renal cell cancer or head and neck cancer.

The protocol was immunoSEQ multiplex PCR, while the TCRdb copy is restricted to in-frame clones and leaves out a portion. The sample records roughly 68,000 clones, 80% to 95% being singletons. This TCR was recovered from an adult with an advanced solid tumor such as melanoma, head and neck, liver or kidney cancer. This sample comprised CD4+ or CD8+ T cells sorted from blood, obtained in a trial of the OX40 agonist ivuxolimab.

Here the CDR3 DNA reads TGCGCCAGCAGACAGGCGGGAGGAGGTATAGAGACCCAGTACTTC. It translates to CASRQAGGGIETQYF. J is TRBJ2-5 and V is TRBV5-1, with 8 bases aligning to TRBD2. Per germline, CDR1 SGHRS and CDR2 YFSETQ. J was trimmed by 4 bases and V by 5 bases; bases with no gene match: 10. The CDR3 runs 15 residues.